This record looks at one T cell receptor beta chain sequence and its context. The V gene's germline CDR1 is SGHTA and CDR2 FQGTGA. Trimming shortened V by 2 bases and J by 6 bases, and 12 bases separated the two germline ends. CDR3 length: 14 amino acids. This sample stems from a study of blood T cells in healthy people across ages. For the second PCR, which ran for roughly 7 to 11 cycles, a sample-barcoded 5' primer and a J-beta primer mix were used. One entry per CDR3 protein results from TCRdb running MiXCR on the 5' RACE reads. The table shows some 640,000 distinct CDR3 sequences, with approximately 30% occurring only once.

Sequencing used blood. The TCR was taken from a woman of 80 years or more in good health. The chain carries TRBV7-3 and TRBJ2-3, with unresolved D. The DNA for the CDR3 is TGTGCCAGCAGCTTAGGTGCGCCCCTGGATACGCAGTATTTT. This sequence encodes CASSLGAPLDTQYF.